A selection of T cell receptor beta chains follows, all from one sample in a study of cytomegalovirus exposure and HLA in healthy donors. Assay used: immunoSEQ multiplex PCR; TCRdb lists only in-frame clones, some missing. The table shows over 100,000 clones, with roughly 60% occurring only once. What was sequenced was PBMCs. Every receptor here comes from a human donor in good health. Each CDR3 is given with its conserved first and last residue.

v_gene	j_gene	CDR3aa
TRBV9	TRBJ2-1	CASSVGTGVVASYNEQFF
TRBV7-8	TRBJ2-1	CASSSALSGRGLGLSYNEQFF
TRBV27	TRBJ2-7	CASSLSSPSGYEQYF
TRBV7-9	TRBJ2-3	CASSSGASGSTDTQYF
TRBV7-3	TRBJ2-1	CASSLRASGRLQFF
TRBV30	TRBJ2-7	CAWGQGIYERQYF
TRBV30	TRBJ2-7	CAWSTGTGEGEQYF
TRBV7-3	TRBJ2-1	CASSLMGGLNEQFF
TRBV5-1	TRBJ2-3	CASSLDPQGRNTQYF
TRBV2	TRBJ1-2	CASSARAGTGAGYTF
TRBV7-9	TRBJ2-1	CASSLGLGLGEQFF
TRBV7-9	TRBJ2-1	CASSYGETITYNEQFF
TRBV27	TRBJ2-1	CASSLQTSGRHEQFF
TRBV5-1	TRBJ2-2	CASSLGRTGGSGELFF
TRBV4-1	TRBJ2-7	CASSQEIRGHEQYF
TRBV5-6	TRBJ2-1	CASSLGLAGAHEQFF
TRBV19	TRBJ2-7	CASSPGLVLEQYF
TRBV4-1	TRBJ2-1	CASSQDGSGAYNEQFF
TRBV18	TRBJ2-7	CASSQNSYEQYF
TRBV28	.	CASSLAGVLYEQYF
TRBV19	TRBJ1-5	CASSIIWGGHQPQHF
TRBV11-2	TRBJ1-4	CASSLSGTGLFF
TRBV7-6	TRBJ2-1	CASSPRLAGVVDEQFF
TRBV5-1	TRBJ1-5	CASSLVGDQPQHF
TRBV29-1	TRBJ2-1	CSVVAGWDEQFF
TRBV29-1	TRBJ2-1	CSVAGGSSYNEQFF
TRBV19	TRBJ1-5	CASTTRQGRDQPQHF
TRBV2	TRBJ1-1	CASHRGMNTEAFF
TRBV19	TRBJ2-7	CASSIGPSRTSGPSSYEQYF
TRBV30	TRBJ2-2	CAWSPVNTGELFF
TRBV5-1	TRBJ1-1	CASSLAGQGDTEAFF
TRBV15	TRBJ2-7	CATQGGSIDEQYF
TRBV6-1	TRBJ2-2	CASRELTNTGELFF
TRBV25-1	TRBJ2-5	CASSAQGHPYATQYF
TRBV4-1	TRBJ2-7	CASSQQEERYEQYF
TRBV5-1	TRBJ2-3	CASSSPEPEDTQYF
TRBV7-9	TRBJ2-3	CASSSGTSGRGGTQYF
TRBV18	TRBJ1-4	CASSPPTGEGEKLFF
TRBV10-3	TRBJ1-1	CAISESQGFTEAFF
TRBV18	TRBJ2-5	CASSPQTGIGKTQYF
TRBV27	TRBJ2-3	CASRGTSLDTQYF
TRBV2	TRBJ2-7	CATGLLSYEQYF
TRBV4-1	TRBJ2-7	CASSQAGTGDSEQYF
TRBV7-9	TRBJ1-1	CASSPLDRGWVGAFF
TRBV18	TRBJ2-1	CASSTQRRSSYNEQFF
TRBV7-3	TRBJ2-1	CASSVGPETGNEQFF
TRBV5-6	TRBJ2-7	CASSLLGTSGLAGGEQYF
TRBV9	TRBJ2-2	CASSRELDRGRFGELFF
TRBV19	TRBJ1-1	CASTRNTEAFF
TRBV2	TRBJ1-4	CASTGGNEKLFF
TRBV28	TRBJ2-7	CASPPRTTESLSSYEQYF
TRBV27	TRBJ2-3	CASSLDMAAATDTQYF
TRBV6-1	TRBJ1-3	CASREPGQGGFLVLNTIYF
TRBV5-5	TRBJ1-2	CATTGGNGYTF
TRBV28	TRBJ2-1	CASSLTLGGNEQFF
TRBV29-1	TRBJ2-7	CSVQDTSYEQYF
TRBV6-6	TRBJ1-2	CASSQQGLYGYTF
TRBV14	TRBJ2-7	CASSHREGAYEQYF